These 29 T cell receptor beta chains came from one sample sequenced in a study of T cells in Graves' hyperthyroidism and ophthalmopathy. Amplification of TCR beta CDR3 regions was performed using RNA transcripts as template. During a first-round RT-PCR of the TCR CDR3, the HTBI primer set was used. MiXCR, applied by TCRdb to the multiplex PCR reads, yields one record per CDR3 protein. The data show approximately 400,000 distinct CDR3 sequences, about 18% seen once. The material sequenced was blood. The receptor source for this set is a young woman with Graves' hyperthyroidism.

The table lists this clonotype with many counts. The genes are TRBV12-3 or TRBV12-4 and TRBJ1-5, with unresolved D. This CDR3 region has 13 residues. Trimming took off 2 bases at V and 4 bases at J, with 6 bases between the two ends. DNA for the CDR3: TGTGCCAGCAGTTTAAGACGGAATCAGCCCCAGCATTTT. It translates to CASSLRRNQPQHF.

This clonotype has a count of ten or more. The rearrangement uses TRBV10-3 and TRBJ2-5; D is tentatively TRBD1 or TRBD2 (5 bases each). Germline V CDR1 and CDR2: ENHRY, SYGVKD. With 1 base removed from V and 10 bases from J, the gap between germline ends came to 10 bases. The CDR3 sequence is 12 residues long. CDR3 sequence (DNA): TGTGCCATCAGTGAGTTCGGGGCGGACCAGTACTTC. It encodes CAISEFGADQYF.

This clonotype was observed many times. The CDR3 coding sequence is TGTGCCACCAGTGAGCCTGACAGGGACACCGGGGAGCTGTTTTTT. This sequence encodes CATSEPDRDTGELFF. The V and J genes are TRBV24-1 and TRBJ2-2; 7 bases match TRBD1. This CDR3 is 15 amino acids long. Germline trimming cut 4 bases from V and 3 bases from J; bases unmatched to any gene: 4. Germline-derived CDR1 and CDR2 are KGHDR and SFDVKD.

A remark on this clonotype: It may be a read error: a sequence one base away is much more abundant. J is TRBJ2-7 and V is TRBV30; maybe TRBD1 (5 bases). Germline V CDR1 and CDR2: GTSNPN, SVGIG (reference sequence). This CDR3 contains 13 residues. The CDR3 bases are TGTTCCTGGAATATCCAGGGTCAGGCCGAGCAGTACTTC. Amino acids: CSWNIQGQAEQYF.

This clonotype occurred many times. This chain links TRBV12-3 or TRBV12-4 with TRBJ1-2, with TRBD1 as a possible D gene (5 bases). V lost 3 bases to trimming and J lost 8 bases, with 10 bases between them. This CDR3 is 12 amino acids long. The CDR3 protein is CASSLWGRGYTF. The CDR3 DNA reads TGTGCCAGCAGTTTGTGGGGACGCGGCTACACCTTC.

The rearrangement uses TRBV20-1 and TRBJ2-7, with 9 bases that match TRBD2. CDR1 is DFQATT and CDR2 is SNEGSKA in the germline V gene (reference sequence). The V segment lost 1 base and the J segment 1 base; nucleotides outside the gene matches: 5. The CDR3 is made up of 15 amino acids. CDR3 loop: CSARVSGGGSYEQYF. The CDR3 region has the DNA TGCAGTGCTAGAGTTAGCGGGGGCGGATCCTACGAGCAGTACTTC.

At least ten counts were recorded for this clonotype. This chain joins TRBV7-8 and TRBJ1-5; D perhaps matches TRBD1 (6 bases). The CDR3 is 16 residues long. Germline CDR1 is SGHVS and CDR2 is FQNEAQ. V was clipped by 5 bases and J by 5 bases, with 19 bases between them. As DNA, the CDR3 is TGTGCCAGCAGCCTCGAACACAGGGATCGGCATCAGCCCCAGCATTTT. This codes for CASSLEHRDRHQPQHF.

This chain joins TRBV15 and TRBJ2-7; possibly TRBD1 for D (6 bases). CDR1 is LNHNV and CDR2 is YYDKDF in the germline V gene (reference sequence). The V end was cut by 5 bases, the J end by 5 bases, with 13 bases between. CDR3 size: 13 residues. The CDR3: CATSEGHVDEQYF. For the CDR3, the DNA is TGTGCCACCAGCGAGGGACATGTGGACGAGCAGTACTTC.

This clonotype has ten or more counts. CDR3 DNA: TGTGCCAGCAGTCCAACCCCGCCGGGGCCCGGGGAGCTGTTTTTT. Residues: CASSPTPPGPGELFF. V is TRBV27 and J is TRBJ2-2; either TRBD1 or TRBD2 may supply D (5 bases each). Trimming removed 5 bases at V and 6 bases at J, with 16 bases between. This CDR3 contains 15 residues. The germline gives CDR1 MNHEY, CDR2 SMNVEV (reference sequence).

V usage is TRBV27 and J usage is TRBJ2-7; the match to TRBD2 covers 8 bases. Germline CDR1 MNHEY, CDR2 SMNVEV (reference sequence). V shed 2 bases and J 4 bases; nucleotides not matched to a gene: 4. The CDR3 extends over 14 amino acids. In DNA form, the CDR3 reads TGTGCCAGCAGTTTAGCTAGCGGGCTTTACGAGCAGTACTTC. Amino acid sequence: CASSLASGLYEQYF.

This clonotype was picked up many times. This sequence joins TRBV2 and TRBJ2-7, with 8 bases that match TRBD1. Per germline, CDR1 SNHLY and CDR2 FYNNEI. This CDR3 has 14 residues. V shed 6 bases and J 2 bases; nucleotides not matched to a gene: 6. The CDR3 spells CASRKTGVTYEQYF. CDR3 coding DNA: TGTGCCAGCAGGAAGACAGGGGTAACCTACGAGCAGTACTTC.

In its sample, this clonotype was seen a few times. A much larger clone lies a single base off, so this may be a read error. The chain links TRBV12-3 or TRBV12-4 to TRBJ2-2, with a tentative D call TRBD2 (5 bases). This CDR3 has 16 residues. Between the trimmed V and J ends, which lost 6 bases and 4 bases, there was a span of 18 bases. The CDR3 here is CASSPSGPSGTGELFF. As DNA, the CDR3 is TGTGCCAGCAGCCCGTCCGGACCAAGCGGCACCGGGGAGCTGTTTTTT.

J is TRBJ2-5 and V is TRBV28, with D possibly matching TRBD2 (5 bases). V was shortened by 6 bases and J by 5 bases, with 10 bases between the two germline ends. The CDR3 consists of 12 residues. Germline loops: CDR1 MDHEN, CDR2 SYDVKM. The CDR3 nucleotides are TGTGCCAGCAGACGTCAGCGGGAGACCCAGTACTTC. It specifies CASRRQRETQYF.

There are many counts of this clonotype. CDR3 DNA: TGTGCCAGCAGTTACCGAGACAGGTTTGACTATGGCTACACCTTC. Translated, it gives CASSYRDRFDYGYTF. J is TRBJ1-2 and V is TRBV6-5, with D perhaps TRBD1 (6 bases). The V and J ends lost 2 bases and 3 bases respectively, with 13 bases between them. The CDR3 consists of 15 residues. Germline CDR1 MNHEY, CDR2 SVGAGI.

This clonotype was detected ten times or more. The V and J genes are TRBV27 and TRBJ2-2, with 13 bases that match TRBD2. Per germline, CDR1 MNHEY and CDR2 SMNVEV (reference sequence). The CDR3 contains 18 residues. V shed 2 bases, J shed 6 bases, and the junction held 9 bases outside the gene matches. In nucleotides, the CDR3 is TGTGCCAGCAGTTTAGGGGGGGGACTAGCGGGGCGTCCCGGGGAGCTGTTTTTT. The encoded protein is CASSLGGGLAGRPGELFF.

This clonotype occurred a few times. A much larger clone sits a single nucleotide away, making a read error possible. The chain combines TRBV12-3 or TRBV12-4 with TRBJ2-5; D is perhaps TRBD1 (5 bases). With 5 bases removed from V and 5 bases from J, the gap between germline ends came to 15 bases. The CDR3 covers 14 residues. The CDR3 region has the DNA TGTGCCAGCAGTGCGACGCAGGGCTACGAGACCCAGTACTTC. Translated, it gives CASSATQGYETQYF.

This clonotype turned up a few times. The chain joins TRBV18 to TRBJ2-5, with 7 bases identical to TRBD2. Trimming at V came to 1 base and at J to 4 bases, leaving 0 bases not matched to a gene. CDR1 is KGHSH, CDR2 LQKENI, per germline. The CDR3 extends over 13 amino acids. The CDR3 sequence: CASSPRTRETQYF. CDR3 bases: TGTGCCAGCTCACCACGGACTAGAGAGACCCAGTACTTC.

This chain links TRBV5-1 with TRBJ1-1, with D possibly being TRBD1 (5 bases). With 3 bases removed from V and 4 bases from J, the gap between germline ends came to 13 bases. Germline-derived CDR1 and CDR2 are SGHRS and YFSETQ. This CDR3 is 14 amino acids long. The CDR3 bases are TGCGCCAGCAGCTCTGGGACTGCGAGCACTGAAGCTTTCTTT. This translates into CASSSGTASTEAFF.

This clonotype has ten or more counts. The CDR3 DNA reads TGTGCCAGCAGTTCCTGGGACCGACTCACAGATACGCAGTATTTT. Its protein product is CASSSWDRLTDTQYF. The chain joins TRBV6-5 to TRBJ2-3; D is perhaps TRBD1 or TRBD2 (5 bases each). This CDR3 contains 15 residues. The V gene lost 4 bases and the J gene lost 2 bases, with 13 bases spanning the gap. Germline lookup yields CDR1 MNHEY and CDR2 SVGAGI.

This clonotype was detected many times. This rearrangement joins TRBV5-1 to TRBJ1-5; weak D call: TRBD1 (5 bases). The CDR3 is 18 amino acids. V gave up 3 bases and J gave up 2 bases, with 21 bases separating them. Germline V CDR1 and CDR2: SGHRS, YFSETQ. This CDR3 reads CASSSSGEGESGNQPQHF. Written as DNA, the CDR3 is TGCGCCAGCAGCTCATCCGGGGAAGGGGAAAGTGGCAATCAGCCCCAGCATTTT.

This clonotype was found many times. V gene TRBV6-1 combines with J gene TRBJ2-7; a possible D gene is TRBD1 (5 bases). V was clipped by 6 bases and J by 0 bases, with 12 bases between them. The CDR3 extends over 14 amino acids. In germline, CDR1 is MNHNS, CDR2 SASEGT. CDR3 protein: CASSPTGNSYEQYF. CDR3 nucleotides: TGTGCCAGCAGCCCTACAGGCAACTCCTACGAGCAGTACTTC.

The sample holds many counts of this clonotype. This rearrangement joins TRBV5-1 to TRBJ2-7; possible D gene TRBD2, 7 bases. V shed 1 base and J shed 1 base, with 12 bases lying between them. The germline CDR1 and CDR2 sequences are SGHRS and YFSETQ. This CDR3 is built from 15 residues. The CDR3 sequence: CASSLWGGSSYEQYF. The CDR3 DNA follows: TGCGCCAGCAGCTTGTGGGGGGGCAGTTCCTACGAGCAGTACTTC.

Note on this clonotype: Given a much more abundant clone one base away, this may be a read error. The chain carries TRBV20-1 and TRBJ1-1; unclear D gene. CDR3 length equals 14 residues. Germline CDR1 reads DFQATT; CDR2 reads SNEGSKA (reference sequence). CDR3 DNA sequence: TGCAGTGCTAGACAAGAGTTAATGAACACTGAAGCTTGCTTT. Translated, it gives CSARQELMNTEACF.

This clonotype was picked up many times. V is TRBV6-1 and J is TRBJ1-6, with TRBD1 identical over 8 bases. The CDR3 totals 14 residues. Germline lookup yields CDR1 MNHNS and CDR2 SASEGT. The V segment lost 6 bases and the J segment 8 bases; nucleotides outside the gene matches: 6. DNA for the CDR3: TGTGCCAGCAGGATCAGGGGGCGCGATTCACCCCTCCACTTT. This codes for CASRIRGRDSPLHF.

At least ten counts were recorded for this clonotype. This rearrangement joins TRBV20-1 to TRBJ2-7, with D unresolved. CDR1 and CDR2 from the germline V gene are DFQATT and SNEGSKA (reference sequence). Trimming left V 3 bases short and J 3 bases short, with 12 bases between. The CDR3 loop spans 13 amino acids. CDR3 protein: CSARGNWDYEQYF. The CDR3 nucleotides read TGCAGTGCTAGGGGGAATTGGGACTACGAGCAGTACTTC.

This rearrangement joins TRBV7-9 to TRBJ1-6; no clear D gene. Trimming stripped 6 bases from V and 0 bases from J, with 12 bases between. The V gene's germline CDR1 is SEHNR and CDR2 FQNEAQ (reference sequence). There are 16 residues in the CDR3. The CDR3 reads CASSPDGSSYNSPLHF. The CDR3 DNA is TGTGCCAGCAGTCCGGACGGTAGCTCCTATAATTCACCCCTCCACTTT.

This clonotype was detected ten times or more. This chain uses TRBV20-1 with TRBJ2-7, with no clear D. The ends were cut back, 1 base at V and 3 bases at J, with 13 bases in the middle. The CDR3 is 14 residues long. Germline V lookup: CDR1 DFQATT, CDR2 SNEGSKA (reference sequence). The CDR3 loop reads CSARGMDNLYEQYF. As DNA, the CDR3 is TGCAGTGCTAGAGGGATGGATAACCTCTACGAGCAGTACTTC.

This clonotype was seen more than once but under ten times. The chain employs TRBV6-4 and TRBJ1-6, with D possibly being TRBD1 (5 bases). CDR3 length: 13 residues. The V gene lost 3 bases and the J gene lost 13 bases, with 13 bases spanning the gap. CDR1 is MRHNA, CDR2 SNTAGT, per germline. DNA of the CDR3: TGTGCCAGCAGTGAAGAGGGCAGGGCGCCCCTCCACTTT. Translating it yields CASSEEGRAPLHF.

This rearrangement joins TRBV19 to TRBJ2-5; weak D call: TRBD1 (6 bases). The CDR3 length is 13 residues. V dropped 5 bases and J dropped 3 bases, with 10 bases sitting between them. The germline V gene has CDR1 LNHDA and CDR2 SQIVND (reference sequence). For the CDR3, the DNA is TGTGCCAGTAGTGGAGGACAGAAAGAGACCCAGTACTTC. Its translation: CASSGGQKETQYF. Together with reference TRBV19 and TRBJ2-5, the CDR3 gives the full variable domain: DGGITQSPKYLFRKEGQNVTLSCEQNLNHDAMYWYRQDPGQGLRLIYYSQIVNDFQKGDIAEGYSVSREKKESFPLTVTSAQKNPTAFYLCASSGGQKETQYFGPGTRLLVL.